One and the same sample provided the 32 T cell receptor beta chains below, sequenced in a study of human T cells and chemical hapten exposure. Specified time point: patch test 2, 6 weeks after DPC sensitization. Treatment described: therapeutic diphenylcyclopropenone sensitization with weekly scalp DPC. TCRdb independently ran MiXCR on the RACE reads; one entry per CDR3 protein. This sample carries approximately 80,000 distinct CDR3 sequences, about 10% of them seen once, and the ten largest clones take 5%. Sequenced material: whole blood, taken in connection with sensitization to the hapten diphenylcyclopropenone (DPC). The receptor source for this set is a woman between 45 and 60 years old with alopecia areata. Some clones in this sample may be carry-over from other donors' samples.

The chain joins TRBV2 to TRBJ2-3, with D uncertain. The germline gives CDR1 SNHLY, CDR2 FYNNEI. V was trimmed by 3 bases and J by 1 base, leaving 5 bases between them. This CDR3 contains 13 residues. The CDR3 loop is CASSEARTDTQYF. CDR3 DNA sequence: TGTGCCAGCAGTGAGGCTCGCACAGATACGCAGTATTTT.

V usage is TRBV19 and J usage is TRBJ1-4; D unclear. The CDR3 covers 11 residues. Trimming took off 5 bases at V and 6 bases at J, with 4 bases between the two ends. Germline CDR1 LNHDA, CDR2 SQIVND (reference sequence). CDR3 protein: CASSEDEKLFF. The CDR3 coding sequence is TGTGCCAGTAGTGAAGATGAAAAACTGTTTTTT.

A few counts support this clonotype. The chain recombines TRBV2 with TRBJ2-7; weak D call: TRBD1 (6 bases). Trimming removed 0 bases from V and 2 bases from J, with 11 bases in between. There are 15 residues in the CDR3. Germline CDR1 reads SNHLY; CDR2 reads FYNNEI. The CDR3, as DNA: TGTGCCAGCAGTGAAGCGGCTGGGGGCCCCTACGAGCAGTACTTC. Amino acid sequence: CASSEAAGGPYEQYF.

This clonotype was seen at least ten times. The rearrangement joins TRBV28 to TRBJ1-5, with 7 bases lining up with TRBD1. Per the germline V gene, CDR1 is MDHEN and CDR2 is SYDVKM. This CDR3 region has 13 residues. Losses at the gene ends were 6 bases for V and 7 bases for J; bases not matched to a gene: 6. CDR3 nucleotide sequence: TGTGCCAGCAGGCGGGGGGGACAGCAGCCCCAGCATTTT. This sequence encodes CASRRGGQQPQHF. Based on the CDR3 plus reference TRBV28 and TRBJ1-5, the full variable domain is DVKVTQSSRYLVKRTGEKVFLECVQDMDHENMFWYRQDPGLGLRLIYFSYDVKMKEKGDIPEGYSVSREKKERFSLILESASTNQTSMYLCASRRGGQQPQHFGDGTRLSIL.

This clonotype was detected ten times or more. The gene calls are TRBV10-3 and TRBJ2-3, with D uncertain. Germline assignment: CDR1 ENHRY and CDR2 SYGVKD. The V end lost 4 bases, the J end lost 4 bases, and 3 bases lay between the germline ends. The CDR3 extends over 11 amino acids. This CDR3 reads CAISAADTQYF. CDR3 coding DNA: TGTGCCATCAGTGCAGCAGATACGCAGTATTTT.

The chain joins TRBV5-1 to TRBJ1-1; D is perhaps TRBD1 (6 bases). The germline V gene has CDR1 SGHRS and CDR2 YFSETQ. Trimming shortened V by 4 bases and J by 5 bases, and 15 bases separated the two germline ends. The CDR3 is 14 residues long. The CDR3 reads CASSADSTSTEAFF. CDR3 nucleotide sequence: TGCGCCAGCAGCGCGGACAGCACTAGTACTGAAGCTTTCTTT.

This clonotype was observed at least ten times. This chain connects TRBV12-3 or TRBV12-4 to TRBJ2-5; D is ambiguous. The CDR3 is 12 residues long. V was trimmed by 2 bases and J by 5 bases, leaving 6 bases between them. The CDR3 DNA reads as TGTGCCAGCAGTTTAATGGCCGAGACCCAGTACTTC. Its translation: CASSLMAETQYF.

The chain uses TRBV18 and TRBJ2-1, with a tentative D call TRBD1 (6 bases). V was pared by 1 base and J by 8 bases, with 12 bases between. This CDR3 region has 14 residues. CDR1 is KGHSH, CDR2 LQKENI, per germline. CDR3 sequence reads: CASSPRHRVDEQFF. In nucleotides, the CDR3 is TGTGCCAGCTCACCACGTCACAGGGTCGATGAGCAGTTCTTC.

The genes are TRBV9 and TRBJ2-2; D gene ambiguous. This CDR3 has 12 amino acids. Deletions cut 8 bases from V and 3 bases from J, with 8 bases between. The V gene's germline CDR1 is SGDLS and CDR2 YYNGEE. This CDR3 is CASMGYTGELFF. The CDR3 nucleotides are TGTGCCAGTATGGGGTACACCGGGGAGCTGTTTTTT.

This clonotype was seen a single time. The chain couples TRBV28 to TRBJ1-1, with 7 nucleotides matching TRBD1. Trimming removed 9 bases from V and 4 bases from J; junction bases left unmatched: 8. Per the germline V gene, CDR1 is MDHEN and CDR2 is SYDVKM. CDR3 length: 13 residues. CDR3 region: CASLGGVGTEAFF. In DNA, the CDR3 is TGTGCCAGTCTAGGGGGCGTAGGCACTGAAGCTTTCTTT.

This clonotype has ten or more counts. An end of the junction does not agree with germline; a read error may underlie this. This rearrangement joins TRBV2 to TRBJ2-7, with 7 positions matching TRBD1. The CDR3 is made up of 14 amino acids. Germline values: CDR1 SNHLY, CDR2 FYNNEI. CDR3 amino acids: CASREGTAGYEQYF. In DNA, the CDR3 is TGTGCCAGCAGAGAAGGGACAGCTGGTTACGAGCAGTACTTC.

This clonotype was detected many times. The rearrangement joins TRBV6-5 to TRBJ2-2; D unclear. Germline CDR1 and CDR2: MNHEY and SVGAGI. V shed 6 bases and J shed 1 base, with 12 bases lying between them. CDR3 size: 15 residues. This CDR3 reads CASSLASLNTGELFF. The CDR3 bases are TGTGCCAGCAGCCTGGCGAGTTTGAACACCGGGGAGCTGTTTTTT.

This clonotype was recorded only once. The rearrangement uses TRBV11-2 and TRBJ2-2, with D hard to call. This CDR3 has 17 amino acids. Germline assignment: CDR1 SGHAT and CDR2 FQNNGV. Trimming left V 1 base short and J 0 bases short, with 12 bases between. CDR3 bases: TGTGCCAGCAGCTTAGCGGTTTCTAGACCGAACACCGGGGAGCTGTTTTTT. It codes for CASSLAVSRPNTGELFF.

The table lists this clonotype with a few counts. The rearrangement uses TRBV6-5 and TRBJ2-1; D is perhaps TRBD2 (6 bases). Per the germline V gene, CDR1 is MNHEY and CDR2 is SVGAGI. V was cut by 2 bases and J by 9 bases, with 14 bases left in between. The CDR3 has 14 amino acids. The CDR3 sequence is CASSYRRVGSEQFF. CDR3 coding DNA: TGTGCCAGCAGTTACAGGAGGGTAGGTTCTGAGCAGTTCTTC.

This clonotype was counted at least ten times. This rearrangement joins TRBV20-1 to TRBJ2-3; either TRBD1 or TRBD2 may supply D (5 bases each). CDR3 length: 16 residues. Trimming took 5 bases from V and 3 from J, leaving 21 bases between them. Germline lookup yields CDR1 DFQATT and CDR2 SNEGSKA (reference sequence). This chain's CDR3 is CSADPPGPGATDTQYF. DNA of the CDR3: TGCAGTGCTGACCCCCCGGGCCCCGGGGCGACAGATACGCAGTATTTT.

J is TRBJ2-7 and V is TRBV6-5; TRBD2 agrees at 15 bases. Trimming took 2 bases from V and 0 from J; bases not matched to a gene: 8. The CDR3 has 19 residues. Germline assignment: CDR1 MNHEY and CDR2 SVGAGI. CDR3 in DNA: TGTGCCAGCAGTTACCGTGGACTAGCGGGAGGGAGGAGCTCCTACGAGCAGTACTTC. It encodes CASSYRGLAGGRSSYEQYF.

This clonotype appeared a few times. The CDR3 DNA reads as TGTGCCAGCAGCCAAGTACTGTTTAATGGGGAGCTGTTTTTT. Protein sequence: CASSQVLFNGELFF. The chain links TRBV14 to TRBJ2-2; no reliable D call. Trimming removed 1 base from V and 8 bases from J, with 11 bases in between. Germline CDR1 and CDR2: SGHDN and FVKESK. CDR3 length: 14 residues. The variable domain in full, with the rest retrieved from reference TRBV14 and TRBJ2-2, is EAGVTQFPSHSVIEKGQTVTLRCDPISGHDNLYWYRRVMGKEIKFLLHFVKESKQDESGMPNNRFLAERTGGTYSTLKVQPAELEDSGVYFCASSQVLFNGELFFGEGSRLTVL.

This clonotype was observed many times. The chain combines TRBV18 with TRBJ2-3; 7 bases map to TRBD1. The V segment lost 4 bases and the J segment 2 bases; nucleotides outside the gene matches: 3. CDR1 is KGHSH, CDR2 LQKENI, per germline. This CDR3 has 14 amino acids. The CDR3 loop reads CASSLDRATDTQYF. CDR3 DNA: TGTGCCAGCTCACTCGACAGGGCCACAGATACGCAGTATTTT.

This chain joins TRBV5-3 and TRBJ2-4; D ambiguous. TRBV5-3 is treated as an ORF (open reading frame) with a function not yet certain. V lost 0 bases to trimming and J lost 5 bases, with 12 bases between them. CDR3 size: 15 residues. The CDR3 sequence: CARSLEGWRENIQYF. The CDR3 DNA sequence: TGTGCCAGAAGCTTGGAGGGATGGCGAGAAAACATTCAGTACTTC.

The chain couples TRBV6-5 to TRBJ2-7; D possibly corresponds to TRBD2 (5 bases). The CDR3 is 14 amino acids. CDR1 and CDR2 from the germline V gene are MNHEY and SVGAGI. V shed 7 bases and J shed 1 base, with 14 bases lying between them. CDR3 bases: TGTGCCAGCACCCGATCGACGGGGTCCTACGAGCAGTACTTC. Protein: CASTRSTGSYEQYF.

This clonotype was found a few times. The V gene is TRBV9, the J gene TRBJ1-2; TRBD1 agrees at 7 bases. V lost 6 bases to trimming and J lost 7 bases; unmatched junction nucleotides: 6. The germline V gene encodes CDR1 SGDLS and CDR2 YYNGEE. The length of the CDR3 is 12 residues. Here the CDR3 reads CASTDRESGYTF. The CDR3 DNA is TGTGCCAGCACCGACAGGGAGAGTGGCTACACCTTC.

This chain uses TRBV9 with TRBJ1-4; D is undetermined. Trimming cost V 4 bases and J 5 bases, with 15 bases left between them. The CDR3 extends over 15 amino acids. Germline V gene lookup returns CDR1 SGDLS and CDR2 YYNGEE. CDR3 DNA sequence: TGTGCCAGCAGCCTTAGCGAACAGATCAATGAAAAACTGTTTTTT. It codes for CASSLSEQINEKLFF.

This clonotype was recorded at least ten times. V gene TRBV29-1 combines with J gene TRBJ1-1; D unclear. Between the trimmed V and J ends, which lost 6 bases and 8 bases, there was a span of 16 bases. The germline gives CDR1 SQVTM, CDR2 ANQGSEA. The CDR3 is 12 amino acids. The CDR3: CSVAEDIREAFF. The CDR3 region has the DNA TGCAGCGTAGCGGAAGACATTCGCGAAGCTTTCTTT.

This clonotype appeared many times. This chain connects TRBV18 to TRBJ1-1; 7 bases agree with TRBD1. CDR1 KGHSH and CDR2 LQKENI come from the germline V gene. The length of the CDR3 is 16 residues. The J segment lost 6 bases and the V segment lost 0 bases, leaving 10 bases of the junction unmatched. The CDR3: CASSPPTGNLRAEAFF. In nucleotides, the CDR3 is TGTGCCAGCTCACCACCGACAGGGAATTTGAGGGCTGAAGCTTTCTTT.

The table lists this clonotype with many counts. The chain uses TRBV20-1 and TRBJ1-1; tentatively, D is TRBD1 (5 bases). Trimming removed 0 bases at V and 1 base at J, with 9 bases between. Germline CDR1 DFQATT, CDR2 SNEGSKA (reference sequence). CDR3 length: 14 amino acids. CDR3: CSARDGGANTEAFF. For the CDR3, the DNA is TGCAGTGCTAGAGACGGCGGGGCGAACACTGAAGCTTTCTTT.

V is TRBV10-3 and J is TRBJ1-1, with D possibly TRBD1 on 5 matching bases. The V end lost 7 bases, the J end lost 0 bases, and 9 bases lay between the germline ends. CDR1 is ENHRY, CDR2 SYGVKD, per germline. The CDR3 runs 13 residues. CDR3 nucleotides: TGTGCCATCACTCTGGGACTGAACACTGAAGCTTTCTTT. Amino acid sequence: CAITLGLNTEAFF.

The gene calls are TRBV24-1 and TRBJ2-2; 14 bases are shared with TRBD2. The CDR3 consists of 19 residues. V lost 5 bases, J lost 1 base, and 8 bases stayed unmatched. The germline V gene has CDR1 KGHDR and CDR2 SFDVKD. CDR3: CATSGPGLAGGVNTGELFF. CDR3 bases: TGTGCCACCAGTGGCCCCGGACTAGCGGGAGGCGTGAACACCGGGGAGCTGTTTTTT.

This clonotype showed up many times. The chain employs TRBV20-1 and TRBJ2-1; 8 bases map to TRBD2. The ends lost 4 bases at V and 6 bases at J; junction bases unmatched: 11. Germline-derived CDR1 and CDR2 are DFQATT and SNEGSKA (reference sequence). This CDR3 has 15 amino acids. The CDR3 protein is CSATWGSGRGNEQFF. In DNA form, the CDR3 reads TGCAGTGCTACCTGGGGGAGCGGGAGAGGCAATGAGCAGTTCTTC.

The rearrangement links TRBV29-1 to TRBJ2-1; 7 bases align to TRBD2. CDR1 and CDR2 from the germline V gene are SQVTM and ANQGSEA. V lost 5 bases and J lost 15; bases outside the gene matches: 10. This CDR3 has 11 amino acids. CDR3 loop: CSVKLALLGFF. CDR3 coding DNA: TGCAGCGTTAAACTAGCGCTTTTGGGGTTCTTC.

This clonotype was recorded many times. The V and J genes are TRBV6-6 and TRBJ1-2; D is possibly TRBD1 (5 bases). The germline CDR1 and CDR2 sequences are MNHNY and SVGAGI (reference sequence). The V gene lost 4 bases and the J gene lost 2 bases, with 14 bases spanning the gap. This CDR3 has 15 amino acids. The CDR3 sequence: CASSSTMTVNYGYTF. CDR3 DNA: TGTGCCAGCAGTTCGACCATGACAGTGAACTATGGCTACACCTTC.

There are many counts of this clonotype. This chain joins TRBV7-2 and TRBJ1-2; a weak D match, TRBD1 (5 bases). Between the trimmed V and J ends, which lost 6 bases and 0 bases, there was a span of 11 bases. Germline V CDR1 and CDR2: SGHTA, FQGNSA. The CDR3 length is 14 residues. The CDR3 DNA follows: TGTGCCAGCAGTCAAGGGACTTCTAACTATGGCTACACCTTC. The encoded protein is CASSQGTSNYGYTF. The full variable domain, its missing parts supplied by reference TRBV7-2 and TRBJ1-2, is GAGVSQSPSNKVTEKGKDVELRCDPISGHTALYWYRQSLGQGLEFLIYFQGNSAPDKSGLPSDRFSAERTGGSVSTLTIQRTQQEDSAVYLCASSQGTSNYGYTFGSGTRLTVV.

The J gene is TRBJ2-5, the V gene TRBV24-1, with a weak D call TRBD2 (6 bases). The V gene's germline CDR1 is KGHDR and CDR2 SFDVKD. Trimming left V 4 bases short and J 2 bases short, with 13 bases between. The CDR3 consists of 15 residues. The CDR3 is CATSEVGGIQETQYF. The CDR3 bases are TGTGCCACCAGTGAGGTGGGGGGAATACAAGAGACCCAGTACTTC.